The text below deals with one T cell receptor beta chain. Its matching antigen is unknown. The PCR made use of 60 Vbeta and 13 Jbeta primers. Assay: immunoSEQ multiplex PCR; the TCRdb copy retains only in-frame clones and omits some. This table holds roughly 99,000 clones, 82% found once. The sample is drawn from a study of cytomegalovirus exposure and HLA in healthy donors. Study-level information: Around 190 million T cells yielded around 100 million unique TCR beta sequences, as an earlier analysis found. Genetic ancestry analysis placed around 76% of the roughly 400 donors that were genotyped in the Caucasian-associated cluster.

General study points: Reports described diagnosis of cytomegalovirus status by the classifier as highly specific and sensitive. Researchers reported in a later analysis that common viral pathogens appeared linked to several top clusters.

Per the germline V gene, CDR1 is PRHDT and CDR2 is FYEKMQ (reference sequence). The CDR3 length is 15 residues. V shed 4 bases, J shed 1 base, and the junction held 6 bases outside the gene matches. The gene calls are TRBV13 and TRBJ1-1, with 7 nucleotides matching TRBD1. The TCR was taken from a young man in good health and CMV-seropositive. The sequenced sample consisted of PBMCs. DNA for the CDR3: TGTGCCAGCAGCTATGGACAGGCAAAGAACACTGAAGCTTTCTTT. It translates to CASSYGQAKNTEAFF.